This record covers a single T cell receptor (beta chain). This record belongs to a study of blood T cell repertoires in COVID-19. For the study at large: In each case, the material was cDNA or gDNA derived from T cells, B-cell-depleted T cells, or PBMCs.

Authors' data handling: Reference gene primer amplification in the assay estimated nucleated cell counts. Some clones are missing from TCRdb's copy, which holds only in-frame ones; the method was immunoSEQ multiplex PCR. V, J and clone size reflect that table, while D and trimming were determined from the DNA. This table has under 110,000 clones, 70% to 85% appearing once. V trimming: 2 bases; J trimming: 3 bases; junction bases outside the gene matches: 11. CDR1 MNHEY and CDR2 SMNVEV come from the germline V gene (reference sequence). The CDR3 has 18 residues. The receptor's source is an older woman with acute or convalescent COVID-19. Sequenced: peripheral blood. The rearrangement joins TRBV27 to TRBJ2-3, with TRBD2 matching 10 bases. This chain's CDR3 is CASSLQRGGRYGTDTQYF. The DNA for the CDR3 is TGTGCCAGCAGTTTACAGCGGGGGGGCAGATACGGGACAGATACGCAGTATTTT.